These T cell receptor beta chains were read from a single sample in a study of regulatory T cells in long-lasting Graves disease. TCRdb used MiXCR to reprocess the multiplex PCR reads, holding one entry per CDR3 protein. The table records about 300,000 distinct CDR3 sequences, roughly 21% of them present only once. The sequences come from peripheral blood mononuclear cells (PBMCs), collected when the disease was refractory, from a patient treated with antithyroid drugs. These receptors all stem from a female donor with Graves disease. CDR3s include the opening cysteine and the closing phenylalanine or tryptophan. The D gene is left open where the match is weak. A row's size may be missing; if present it is once, few, many or a size class.

d_gene | j_gene | abundance | v_gene | CDR3nt | CDR3aa
. | TRBJ2-7 | many | TRBV7-9 | TGTGCCAGCAGCTTTGGGCGTGTCCGGGGGGAGCAGTACTTC | CASSFGRVRGEQYF
. | TRBJ2-2 | few | TRBV27 | TGTGCCAGCAGGCTAGCGACGAACACCGGGGAGCTGTTTTTT | CASRLATNTGELFF
. | TRBJ1-1 | . | TRBV5-1 | TGCGCCAGCTGCCTCAGGGGAGGCACTGAAGCTTTCTTT | CASCLRGGTEAFF
. | TRBJ1-5 | many | TRBV10-3 | TGTGCCATCAGTGAGTCGGCAGGCAATCAGCCCCAGCATTTT | CAISESAGNQPQHF
TRBD2 | TRBJ2-2 | . | TRBV19 | TGTGCCAGTAGTATCTGGACTAGCGGCACCGGGGAGCTGTTTTTT | CASSIWTSGTGELFF
. | TRBJ1-3 | many | TRBV18 | TGTGCCAGCTCACAACAGGAGGGGAACTCTGGAAACACCATATATTTT | CASSQQEGNSGNTIYF
. | TRBJ1-6 | . | TRBV13 | TGTGCCAGCAGCCAACGGGCGCGGAATAATTCACCCCTCCACTTT | CASSQRARNNSPLHF
TRBD1 | TRBJ1-6 | few | TRBV7-9 | TGTGCCAGCAGCCATACCGGGACAGGGGTTTCACCCCTCCACTTT | CASSHTGTGVSPLHF
TRBD2 | TRBJ2-3 | few | TRBV19 | TGTGCCAGTAGACCCCTTTTTACCGGCGGGAGTGCAGATACGCAGTATTTT | CASRPLFTGGSADTQYF
TRBD1 | TRBJ1-5 | . | TRBV2 | TGTGCCAGCATGGGACAGGGTTGGAATCAGCCCCAGCATTTT | CASMGQGWNQPQHF